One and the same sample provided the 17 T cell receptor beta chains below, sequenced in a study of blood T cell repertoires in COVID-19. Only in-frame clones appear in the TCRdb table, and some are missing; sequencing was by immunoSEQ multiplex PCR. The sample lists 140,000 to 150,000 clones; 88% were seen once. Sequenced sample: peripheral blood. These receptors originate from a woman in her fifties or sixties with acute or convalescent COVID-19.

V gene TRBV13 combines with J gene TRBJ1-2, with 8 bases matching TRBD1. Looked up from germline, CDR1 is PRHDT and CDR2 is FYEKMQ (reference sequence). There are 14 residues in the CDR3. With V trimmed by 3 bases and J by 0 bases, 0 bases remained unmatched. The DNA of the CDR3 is TGTGCCAGCAGCTTGGACAGGGCTAACTATGGCTACACCTTC. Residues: CASSLDRANYGYTF.

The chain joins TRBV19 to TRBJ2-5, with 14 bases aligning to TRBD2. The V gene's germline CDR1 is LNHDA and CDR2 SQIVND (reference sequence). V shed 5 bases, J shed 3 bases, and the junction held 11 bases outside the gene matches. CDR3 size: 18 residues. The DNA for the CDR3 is TGTGCCAGTAGTGATCCGGGACTAGCGGGAGCCGGTAAAGAGACCCAGTACTTC. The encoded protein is CASSDPGLAGAGKETQYF.

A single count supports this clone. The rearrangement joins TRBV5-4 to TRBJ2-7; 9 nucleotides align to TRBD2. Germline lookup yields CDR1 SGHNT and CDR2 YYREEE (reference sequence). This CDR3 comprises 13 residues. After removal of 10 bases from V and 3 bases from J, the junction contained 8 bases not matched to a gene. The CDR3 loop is CAYGPAGGYEQYF. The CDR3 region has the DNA TGTGCCTATGGACCAGCGGGGGGCTACGAGCAGTACTTC.

The DNA for the CDR3 is TGTGCCATCAGTTCACGGGAAGGGAGGATTGACAATGAGCAGTTCTTC. Translating gives CAISSREGRIDNEQFF. The V gene is TRBV10-3, the J gene TRBJ2-1; D may be TRBD2 (6 bases). V lost 5 bases and J 5 bases, leaving 19 bases between the germline ends. Looked up from germline, CDR1 is ENHRY and CDR2 is SYGVKD. This CDR3 is built from 16 residues.

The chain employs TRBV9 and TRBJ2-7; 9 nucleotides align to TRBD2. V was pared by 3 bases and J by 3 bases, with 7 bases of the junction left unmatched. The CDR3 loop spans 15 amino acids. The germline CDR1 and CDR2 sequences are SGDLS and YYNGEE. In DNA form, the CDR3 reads TGTGCCAGCAGCGCCCGAGGGACTAGCATCTACGAGCAGTACTTC. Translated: CASSARGTSIYEQYF.

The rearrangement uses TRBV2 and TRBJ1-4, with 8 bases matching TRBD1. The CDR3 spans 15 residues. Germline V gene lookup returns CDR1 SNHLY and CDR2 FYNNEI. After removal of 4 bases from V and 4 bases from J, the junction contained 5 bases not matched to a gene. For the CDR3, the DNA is TGTGCCAGCAGTGTCCTGGGACAGGTTAATGAAAAACTGTTTTTT. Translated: CASSVLGQVNEKLFF.

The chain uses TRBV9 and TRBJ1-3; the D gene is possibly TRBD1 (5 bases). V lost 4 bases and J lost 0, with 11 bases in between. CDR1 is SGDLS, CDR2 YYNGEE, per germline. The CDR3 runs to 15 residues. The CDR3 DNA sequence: TGTGCCAGCAGCAACACAGGAAACTCTGGAAACACCATATATTTT. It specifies CASSNTGNSGNTIYF.

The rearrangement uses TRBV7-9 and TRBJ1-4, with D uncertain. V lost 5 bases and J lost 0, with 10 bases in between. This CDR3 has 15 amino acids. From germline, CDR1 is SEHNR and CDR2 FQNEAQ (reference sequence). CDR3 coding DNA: TGTGCCAGCAGCCCCTTATATGCAACTAATGAAAAACTGTTTTTT. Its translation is CASSPLYATNEKLFF.

CDR3 in DNA: TGTGCCACCAGTAGGCCAGGGTCGAATGAAAAACTGTTTTTT. It translates to CATSRPGSNEKLFF. The chain employs TRBV24-1 and TRBJ1-4, with D possibly being TRBD1 (5 bases). Germline CDR1 reads KGHDR; CDR2 reads SFDVKD. Trimming removed 6 bases from V and 5 bases from J, with 12 bases in between. This CDR3 is 14 amino acids long.

The CDR3 region has the DNA TGTGCCAGCAGCCAAGATAATAGCTATGGCTACACCTTC. It yields the protein CASSQDNSYGYTF. The chain joins TRBV14 to TRBJ1-2; D is unresolved. The CDR3 covers 13 residues. V was shortened by 0 bases and J by 4 bases, with 6 bases between the two germline ends. The germline V gene has CDR1 SGHDN and CDR2 FVKESK. The full variable domain, completed using reference TRBV14 and TRBJ1-2, is EAGVTQFPSHSVIEKGQTVTLRCDPISGHDNLYWYRRVMGKEIKFLLHFVKESKQDESGMPNNRFLAERTGGTYSTLKVQPAELEDSGVYFCASSQDNSYGYTFGSGTRLTVV.

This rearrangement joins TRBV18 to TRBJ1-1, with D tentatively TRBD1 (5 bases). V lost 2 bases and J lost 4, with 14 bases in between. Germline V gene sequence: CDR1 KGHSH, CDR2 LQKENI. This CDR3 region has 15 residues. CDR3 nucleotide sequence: TGTGCCAGCTCACCAACCTCCCGGGGGGGCACTGAAGCTTTCTTT. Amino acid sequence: CASSPTSRGGTEAFF.

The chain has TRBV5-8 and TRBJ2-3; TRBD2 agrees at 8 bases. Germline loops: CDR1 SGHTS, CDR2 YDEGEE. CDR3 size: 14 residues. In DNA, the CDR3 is TGTGCAAGTGAATCACGGGGGGGCGCAGATACGCAGTATTTT. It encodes CASESRGGADTQYF.

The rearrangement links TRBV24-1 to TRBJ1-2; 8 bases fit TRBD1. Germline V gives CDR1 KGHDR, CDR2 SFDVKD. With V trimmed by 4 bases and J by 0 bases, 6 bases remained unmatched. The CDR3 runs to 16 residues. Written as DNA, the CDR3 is TGTGCCACCAGTGACCGCCGACAGGGGACTAACTATGGCTACACCTTC. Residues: CATSDRRQGTNYGYTF.

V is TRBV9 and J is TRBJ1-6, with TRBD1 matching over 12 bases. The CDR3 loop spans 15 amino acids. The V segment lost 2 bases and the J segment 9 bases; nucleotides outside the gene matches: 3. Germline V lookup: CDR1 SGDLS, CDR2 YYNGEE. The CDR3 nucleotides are TGTGCCAGCAGCGTCGGGACAGGGGGCAGTTCACCCCTCCACTTT. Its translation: CASSVGTGGSSPLHF.

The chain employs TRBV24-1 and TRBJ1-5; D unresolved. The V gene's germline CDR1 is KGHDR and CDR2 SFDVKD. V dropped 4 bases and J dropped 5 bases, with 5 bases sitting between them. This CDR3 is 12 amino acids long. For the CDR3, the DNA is TGTGCCACCAGTGAACCGGATCAGCCCCAGCATTTT. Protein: CATSEPDQPQHF.

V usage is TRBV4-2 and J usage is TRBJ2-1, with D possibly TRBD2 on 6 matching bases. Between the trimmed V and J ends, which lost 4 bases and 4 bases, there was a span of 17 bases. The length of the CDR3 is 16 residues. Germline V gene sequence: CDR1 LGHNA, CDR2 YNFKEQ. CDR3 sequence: CASSPAWGDYYNEQFF. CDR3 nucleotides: TGTGCCAGCAGCCCTGCCTGGGGGGATTATTACAATGAGCAGTTCTTC.

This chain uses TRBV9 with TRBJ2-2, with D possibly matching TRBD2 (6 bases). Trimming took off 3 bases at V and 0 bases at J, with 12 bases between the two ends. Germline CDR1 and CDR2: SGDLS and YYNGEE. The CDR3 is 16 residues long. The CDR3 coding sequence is TGTGCCAGCAGCGCGAGGGAGGTCCCGAACACCGGGGAGCTGTTTTTT. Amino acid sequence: CASSAREVPNTGELFF.